This is a list of T cell receptor beta chains from one sample in a study of T cells after yellow fever vaccination. TCRdb re-derived calls from the 5' RACE reads in MiXCR, one entry per CDR3 protein. The sample records a few hundred thousand distinct CDR3 sequences, approximately 8% being singletons. This sample comprised PBMCs, obtained around 45 days after the first yellow fever vaccination. These receptors were obtained from a man between 18 and 35 years old who received the YFV17D yellow fever vaccine. Each CDR3 is given with its conserved first and last residue. A D gene is named only where the DNA matches it firmly. Some rows have no size entry. The others give once, few or many, or a class for an expanded clone.

d_call	clone_size	j_call	v_call	cdr3_nt	cdr3_aa
TRBD1	.	TRBJ1-2	TRBV5-1	TGCGCCAGCAGCCTGGGACAGGGGTCAAGTGGCTACACCTTC	CASSLGQGSSGYTF
TRBD1	.	TRBJ2-1	TRBV5-5	TGTGCCAGCAGCAGGGACAGGGGAGGGGAGCAGTTCTTC	CASSRDRGGEQFF
.	.	TRBJ1-6	TRBV9	TGTGCCAGCAGCGCTGGCGGGACCCGCGAAGGGTCACCCCTCCACTTT	CASSAGGTREGSPLHF
.	few	TRBJ2-6	TRBV7-9	TGTGCCAGCAGCTTAGGGTACCTCACTGCGGGCAACGTCCTGACTTTC	CASSLGYLTAGNVLTF
TRBD2	.	TRBJ2-1	TRBV20-1	TGCAGTGCTACAGGACTAGCGGGACGCAATGAGCAGTTCTTC	CSATGLAGRNEQFF
.	.	TRBJ2-5	TRBV10-3	TGTGCCATCGGGATAGCAGGTGTCGAGACCCAGTACTTC	CAIGIAGVETQYF
.	many	TRBJ2-7	TRBV6-6	TGTGCCAGCAGCCCTGGGAGGGAGCAGTACTTC	CASSPGREQYF
TRBD1	.	TRBJ2-3	TRBV5-4	TGTGCCACCCAAGGGGGCAAATTTCTGACGGCCGATACGCAGTATTTT	CATQGGKFLTADTQYF
TRBD2	few	TRBJ2-1	TRBV5-4	TGTGCCAGCAGCTCTAGCGGGGGAGGCGCCTACAATGAGCAGTTCTTC	CASSSSGGGAYNEQFF
.	.	TRBJ1-1	TRBV5-1	TGCGCCAGCAGCTTGGAAGTCATGAACACTGAAGCTTTCTTT	CASSLEVMNTEAFF
.	few	TRBJ2-7	TRBV20-1	TGCAGTGCTTATCCCCCTCTATCCGAGCAGTACTTC	CSAYPPLSEQYF
TRBD1	few	TRBJ1-6	TRBV27	TGTGCCAGCAGTTTATCGAGGACAGGGGTAAATTCACCCCTCCACTTT	CASSLSRTGVNSPLHF
TRBD1	few	TRBJ1-5	TRBV6-1	TGTGCCAGCAGTGGTTTACAGGGGGTATGGCAGCCCCAGCATTTT	CASSGLQGVWQPQHF
TRBD1	few	TRBJ1-1	TRBV5-1	TGCGCCAGCAGCACGGGACAGGCACCGGAAGCTTTCTTT	CASSTGQAPEAFF
TRBD2	few	TRBJ2-1	TRBV20-1	TGCAGTGCTAGAGTTGTGGCGGGGGGGAACAATGAGCAGTTCTTC	CSARVVAGGNNEQFF
.	.	TRBJ1-2	TRBV5-1	TGCGCCAGCAGCGAGGACCCCAACTATGGCTACACCTTC	CASSEDPNYGYTF
.	.	TRBJ1-2	TRBV6-1	TGTGCCAGCAGTGGAGTCGAAGAACCCTACTATGGCTACACCTTC	CASSGVEEPYYGYTF
.	few	TRBJ1-5	TRBV30	TGTGCCTCCGCACCTCCTGGGGATCAGCCCCAGCATTTT	CASAPPGDQPQHF
.	.	TRBJ2-3	TRBV7-2	TGTGCCAGCAGCTTATTCAGGGGTTTCACAGATACGCAGTATTTT	CASSLFRGFTDTQYF
TRBD2	few	TRBJ2-3	TRBV7-2	TGTGCCAGCAAACTAGCGAGGGAGACAGATACGCAGTATTTT	CASKLARETDTQYF
.	many	TRBJ1-2	TRBV5-1	TGCGCCAGCAGCCCGGGGGGAAGCCTTAACTATGGCTACACCTTC	CASSPGGSLNYGYTF
.	once	TRBJ2-2	TRBV20-1	TGCAGTGCTAGAGGCCGGGGGCCCCTCGGGGAGCTGTTTTTT	CSARGRGPLGELFF
.	.	TRBJ2-1	TRBV7-2	TGTGCCAGCAGCTCCTCTCTCTATGAGCAGTTCTTC	CASSSSLYEQFF
.	.	TRBJ2-1	TRBV7-9	TGTGCCAGCAGCTTAGGGGCTACCTACAATGAGCAGTTCTTC	CASSLGATYNEQFF
.	few	TRBJ2-1	TRBV5-1	TGCGCCAGCAGCTTGTTTGGGGTTCGGGAGCAGTTCTTC	CASSLFGVREQFF
TRBD1	few	TRBJ1-6	TRBV7-8	TGTGCCAGCAGCCCGCCGGGACAGTTGAATTCACCCCTCCACTTT	CASSPPGQLNSPLHF
.	few	TRBJ2-3	TRBV12-3/TRBV12-4	TGTGCCAGCAGTACTCCTGCAGGAGACCTAACAGATACGCAGTATTTT	CASSTPAGDLTDTQYF
.	.	TRBJ1-5	TRBV21-1	TGTGCCAGCAGTCCAGGTCGGGGGTCAGGACAGCCCCAGCATTTT	CASSPGRGSGQPQHF
TRBD2	.	TRBJ2-1	TRBV7-9	TGTGCCAGCAGCACAACTAGCGGAGGCTCCTACAATGAGCAGTTCTTC	CASSTTSGGSYNEQFF
.	few	TRBJ2-3	TRBV21-1	TGTGCCAGCAGCAAAGAGTTTCAGGGGCAGACAGATACGCAGTATTTT	CASSKEFQGQTDTQYF
.	few	TRBJ1-4	TRBV12-3/TRBV12-4	TGTGCCAGCAGTTGGGGCCAGTCTAATGAAAAACTGTTTTTT	CASSWGQSNEKLFF
TRBD1	.	TRBJ2-2	TRBV6-2/TRBV6-3	TGTGCCAGCAGTTGGGGACAGAAGAACACCGGGGAGCTGTTTTTT	CASSWGQKNTGELFF
.	few	TRBJ1-4	TRBV5-6	TGTGCCAGCAGCCACGGACCGTGGATGACTAATGAAAAACTGTTTTTT	CASSHGPWMTNEKLFF
.	.	TRBJ1-1	TRBV3-1	TGTGCCATCAGCCCATTGATCGACCCGTTGTGGGGAACTGAAGCTTTCTTT	CAISPLIDPLWGTEAFF
.	few	TRBJ2-1	TRBV7-8	TGTGCCAGCAGAATAGCGACTAGTGGCAATGAGCAGTTCTTC	CASRIATSGNEQFF
.	many	TRBJ2-5	TRBV6-2/TRBV6-3	TGTGCCAGCAGTTACTCGCGGGGTGGGGAGACCCAGTACTTC	CASSYSRGGETQYF
TRBD1	few	TRBJ2-7	TRBV28	TGTGCCAGCAGCCACCGAACCGCCGGGACAGGAGCCTACGAGCAGTACTTC	CASSHRTAGTGAYEQYF
.	.	TRBJ1-1	TRBV18	TGTGCCAGCTCACCTCTACCTTGGGACACTGAAGCTTTCTTT	CASSPLPWDTEAFF
.	.	TRBJ1-1	TRBV12-3/TRBV12-4	TGTGCCAGCCAAGCCCAGCAGGGTAGTAGGGGCGCTTTCTTT	CASQAQQGSRGAFF
.	.	TRBJ2-3	TRBV7-2	TGTGCCAGCAGCACACGTCGGGGGGCCAGCACAGATACGCAGTATTTT	CASSTRRGASTDTQYF
TRBD2	many	TRBJ2-7	TRBV4-2	TGTGCCAGCAGCCAAGGTTACCCGGGGGGGCTCGACGAGCAGTACTTC	CASSQGYPGGLDEQYF
.	few	TRBJ1-4	TRBV14	TGTGCCAGCAGCCAACAATTCCACAGGGTTGAGGAAAAACTGTTTTTT	CASSQQFHRVEEKLFF